These 25 T cell receptor beta chains share one sample of origin, sequenced in a study of early T cells in non-severe SARS-CoV-2 infection. MiXCR, applied by TCRdb to the 5' RACE reads, yields one record per CDR3 protein. The table includes more than 25,000 distinct CDR3 sequences, less than 7.5% detected once. The sequenced sample consisted of whole blood. These receptor sequences come from an adult who was a healthcare worker with PCR-confirmed SARS-CoV-2 infection or an uninfected control (not recorded which).

There are many counts of this clonotype. Germline and junction disagree at one end, which may indicate a read error. The chain carries TRBV5-1 and TRBJ2-3; 9 bases map to TRBD2. The CDR3 loop spans 17 amino acids. Germline V gene sequence: CDR1 SGHRS, CDR2 YFSETQ. Written as DNA, the CDR3 is TGCGCCAGCAGCTTGGGTGACAGCGGGGGGAGCACGGATACGCAGTATTTT. It encodes CASSLGDSGGSTDTQYF.

Here the CDR3 reads CASSPTGPDTQYF. The CDR3 DNA is TGTGCCAGCAGCCCCACAGGGCCAGATACGCAGTATTTT. The chain employs TRBV7-8 and TRBJ2-3, with D possibly matching TRBD1 (6 bases). Germline V gene sequence: CDR1 SGHVS, CDR2 FQNEAQ. Trimming removed 5 bases at V and 4 bases at J, with 10 bases between. This CDR3 spans 13 amino acids.

This clonotype turned up a few times. The rearrangement joins TRBV5-4 to TRBJ2-3; 9 bases match TRBD2. The CDR3 consists of 16 residues. Germline V CDR1 and CDR2: SGHNT, YYREEE (reference sequence). The junction had 6 bases not matched to a gene; V was cut back by 2 bases and J by 2 bases. CDR3 nucleotides: TGTGCCAGCAGCTTCTCGATAGCGGGGGACACAGATACGCAGTATTTT. Protein: CASSFSIAGDTDTQYF. The whole variable domain, remainder taken from reference TRBV5-4 and TRBJ2-3, is ETGVTQSPTHLIKTRGQQVTLRCSSQSGHNTVSWYQQALGQGPQFIFQYYREEENGRGNFPPRFSGLQFPNYSSELNVNALELDDSALYLCASSFSIAGDTDTQYFGPGTRLTVL.

This clonotype has a handful of counts. The gene calls are TRBV4-1 and TRBJ2-7; D may be TRBD2 (6 bases). This CDR3 spans 15 amino acids. V lost 0 bases and J lost 6, with 15 bases in between. From germline, CDR1 is MGHRA and CDR2 YSYEKL. CDR3 loop: CASSQETRLGSEQYF. In DNA form, the CDR3 reads TGCGCCAGCAGCCAAGAAACTCGACTAGGATCCGAGCAGTACTTC.

This clonotype appeared a single time. This chain connects TRBV5-1 to TRBJ2-2; D is perhaps TRBD2 (6 bases). Per the germline V gene, CDR1 is SGHRS and CDR2 is YFSETQ. The CDR3 is made up of 15 amino acids. V dropped 0 bases and J dropped 4 bases, with 10 bases sitting between them. In DNA, the CDR3 is TGCGCCAGCAGCTTGGTGCAGGGAGGCACCGGGGAGCTGTTTTTT. This sequence encodes CASSLVQGGTGELFF.

This clonotype has a count of ten or more. The CDR3 bases are TGCAGCCTGATGGGGGCCGCCGTTCATAGCAATCAGCCCCAGCATTTT. Translated, it gives CSLMGAAVHSNQPQHF. The chain uses TRBV29-1 and TRBJ1-5; TRBD1 might be the D (6 bases). This CDR3 spans 16 amino acids. Trimming stripped 8 bases from V and 0 bases from J, with 20 bases between. Germline lookup yields CDR1 SQVTM and CDR2 ANQGSEA.

This clonotype was recorded many times. A read error may produce the germline difference seen at one junction end. The chain employs TRBV20-1 and TRBJ1-5; 10 nucleotides align to TRBD1. CDR1 is DFQATT, CDR2 SNEGSKA, per germline (reference sequence). The CDR3 covers 16 residues. The CDR3 sequence: CSAVRTGGNLGQPRHF. CDR3 coding DNA: TGCAGTGCTGTTAGGACAGGGGGTAATTTAGGTCAGCCCCGGCATTTT.

The table lists this clonotype with many counts. V usage is TRBV5-6 and J usage is TRBJ2-7, with TRBD2 matching 7 bases. V trimming: 5 bases; J trimming: 6 bases; junction bases outside the gene matches: 8. Germline loops: CDR1 SGHDT, CDR2 YYEEEE. The CDR3 runs 13 residues. The CDR3 nucleotides read TGTGCCAGCAGTGAGCTCCGGGAGGCCGAGCAGTACTTC. Translated, it gives CASSELREAEQYF.

A few counts support this clonotype. The chain recombines TRBV27 with TRBJ1-5; 10 bases fit TRBD1. V shed 5 bases, J shed 2 bases, and the junction held 3 bases outside the gene matches. This CDR3 contains 15 residues. CDR1 is MNHEY, CDR2 SMNVEV, per germline (reference sequence). The CDR3: CASSPGTGGNQPQHF. CDR3 DNA sequence: TGTGCCAGCAGTCCGGGGACAGGGGGCAATCAGCCCCAGCATTTT.

This clonotype showed up many times. CDR3 region: CASRPLKQANEQFF. CDR3 coding DNA: TGTGCCAGCAGGCCCTTAAAACAGGCCAATGAGCAGTTCTTC. This sequence joins TRBV12-3 or TRBV12-4 and TRBJ2-1, with D perhaps TRBD1 (5 bases). V shed 6 bases and J shed 6 bases, with 15 bases lying between them. The CDR3 loop spans 14 amino acids.

This clonotype was detected ten times or more. This chain joins TRBV5-4 and TRBJ2-7; D is undetermined. Germline CDR1 SGHNT, CDR2 YYREEE (reference sequence). V lost 3 bases and J 5 bases, leaving 12 bases between the germline ends. The CDR3 extends over 13 amino acids. The CDR3 is CASSWPNVDEQYF. In nucleotides, the CDR3 is TGTGCCAGCAGCTGGCCTAACGTCGACGAGCAGTACTTC.

The CDR3: CASSLVPTSGGVQDTQYF. DNA for the CDR3: TGTGCCAGCAGCTTAGTACCGACTAGCGGGGGGGTCCAAGATACGCAGTATTTT. V and J are TRBV7-2 and TRBJ2-3, with 14 bases that match TRBD2. The germline gives CDR1 SGHTA, CDR2 FQGNSA. The CDR3 sequence is 18 residues long. Losses at the gene ends were 1 base for V and 5 bases for J; bases not matched to a gene: 8.

This clonotype was counted at least ten times. The chain recombines TRBV12-3 or TRBV12-4 with TRBJ1-4, with no clear D. The V end lost 2 bases, the J end lost 8 bases, and 6 bases lay between the germline ends. This CDR3 comprises 12 residues. Written as DNA, the CDR3 is TGTGCCAGCAGTTTAAGAAGGGAAAAACTGTTTTTT. Its protein product is CASSLRREKLFF.

This clonotype was counted at least ten times. The V gene is TRBV24-1, the J gene TRBJ2-1, with 11 bases lining up with TRBD2. V gave up 3 bases and J gave up 8 bases; unmatched junction bases: 5. The CDR3 has 15 residues. Germline V CDR1 and CDR2: KGHDR, SFDVKD. CDR3 DNA: TGTGCCACCAGTGATCCCTGGGGACTAGCGGATGAGCAGTTCTTC. It codes for CATSDPWGLADEQFF.

The J gene is TRBJ1-6, the V gene TRBV2, with D unresolved. V lost 2 bases and J lost 7, with 12 bases in between. This CDR3 is 15 amino acids long. Germline CDR1 and CDR2: SNHLY and FYNNEI. Here the CDR3 DNA reads TGTGCCAGCAGTGAATTTCTCGGCGAGAATTCACCCCTCCACTTT. Translated: CASSEFLGENSPLHF. Full variable domain (missing parts from reference TRBV2 and TRBJ1-6): EPEVTQTPSHQVTQMGQEVILRCVPISNHLYFYWYRQILGQKVEFLVSFYNNEISEKSEIFDDQFSVERPDGSNFTLKIRSTKLEDSAMYFCASSEFLGENSPLHFGNGTRLTVT.

This clonotype was seen many times. The rearrangement joins TRBV18 to TRBJ1-1; D is unresolved. Germline CDR1 is KGHSH and CDR2 is LQKENI. The V gene lost 3 bases and the J gene lost 0 bases, with 11 bases spanning the gap. The CDR3 totals 15 residues. The chain's CDR3 is CASSPSVAMNTEAFF. The CDR3 DNA sequence: TGTGCCAGCTCACCCAGTGTTGCTATGAACACTGAAGCTTTCTTT.

About this clonotype itself: A much larger clone lies one base from this, so it may be a read error. No conserved phenylalanine or tryptophan is present at the end of the CDR3, so a read error is the likely explanation. The chain recombines TRBV7-9 with TRBJ2-3; no clear D. The germline V and J ends were trimmed by 6 bases and 6 bases, with 7 bases remaining between them. The germline gives CDR1 SEHNR, CDR2 FQNEAQ (reference sequence). The CDR3 consists of 11 residues. The CDR3 DNA sequence: TGTGCCAGCAGGCCTGGGGATACGCAGTATTCT. It encodes CASRPGDTQYS.

This chain joins TRBV5-6 and TRBJ2-2; D perhaps matches TRBD2 (6 bases). CDR1 and CDR2 (germline): SGHDT, YYEEEE. This CDR3 has 16 amino acids. The germline V and J ends were trimmed by 4 bases and 1 base, with 14 bases remaining between them. Written as DNA, the CDR3 is TGTGCCAGCAGCCCACCGGGACTCTGGAACACCGGGGAGCTGTTTTTT. It specifies CASSPPGLWNTGELFF.

This clonotype appeared many times. The rearrangement links TRBV20-1 to TRBJ2-3, with D perhaps TRBD1 or TRBD2 (5 bases each). CDR1 and CDR2 from the germline V gene are DFQATT and SNEGSKA (reference sequence). The CDR3 consists of 14 residues. V gave up 5 bases and J gave up 1 base, with 13 bases separating them. This CDR3 is CSAQRGRGTDTQYF. The CDR3 region has the DNA TGCAGTGCTCAGAGGGGTCGAGGCACAGATACGCAGTATTTT.

This clonotype occurred many times. The V and J genes are TRBV7-2 and TRBJ1-1, with D possibly being TRBD1 (6 bases). The length of the CDR3 is 16 residues. Trimming left V 0 bases short and J 5 bases short, with 16 bases between. The germline V gene encodes CDR1 SGHTA and CDR2 FQGNSA. CDR3 in amino acids: CASSLALVGAPTEAFF. CDR3 nucleotides: TGTGCCAGCAGCTTAGCGCTTGTGGGGGCGCCGACTGAAGCTTTCTTT.

This clonotype was seen ten or more times. The chain couples TRBV7-2 to TRBJ1-1, with no clear D. Looked up from germline, CDR1 is SGHTA and CDR2 is FQGNSA. V lost 3 bases and J 0 bases, leaving 5 bases between the germline ends. CDR3 size: 13 residues. CDR3 in DNA: TGTGCCAGCAGCTTTGACATGAACACTGAAGCTTTCTTT. Translating gives CASSFDMNTEAFF. Looking up the rest from reference TRBV7-2 and TRBJ1-1 gives the full variable domain: GAGVSQSPSNKVTEKGKDVELRCDPISGHTALYWYRQSLGQGLEFLIYFQGNSAPDKSGLPSDRFSAERTGGSVSTLTIQRTQQEDSAVYLCASSFDMNTEAFFGQGTRLTVV.

This clonotype was detected many times. This chain links TRBV29-1 with TRBJ1-5; D not resolved. V lost 6 bases to trimming and J lost 0 bases, with 18 bases between them. The V gene's germline CDR1 is SQVTM and CDR2 ANQGSEA. The CDR3 runs to 16 residues. Written as DNA, the CDR3 is TGCAGCGTGTCGGACGCGAGCCCTTATAGCAATCAGCCCCAGCATTTT. This gives the protein CSVSDASPYSNQPQHF.

The gene calls are TRBV3-1 and TRBJ1-2; maybe TRBD1 (6 bases). CDR1 is LGHDT, CDR2 YNNKEL, per germline (reference sequence). The CDR3 loop spans 13 amino acids. V was cut by 4 bases and J by 5 bases, with 11 bases left in between. DNA of the CDR3: TGTGCCAGCAGCCCGACAGGCGAGTATGGCTACACCTTC. Translating it yields CASSPTGEYGYTF.

In this sample, this clonotype turned up a few times. The rearrangement links TRBV20-1 to TRBJ1-6, with D maybe TRBD1 (6 bases). The ends were cut back, 6 bases at V and 0 bases at J, with 21 bases in the middle. Looked up from germline, CDR1 is DFQATT and CDR2 is SNEGSKA (reference sequence). This CDR3 contains 18 residues. Here the CDR3 DNA reads TGCAGTGCCCCGGACAGAAACGTCATCAGCTCCTATAATTCACCCCTCCACTTT. It encodes CSAPDRNVISSYNSPLHF.

This clonotype was picked up many times. The V call is TRBV11-2, the J call TRBJ1-6; D is unclear. Between the trimmed V and J ends, which lost 4 bases and 10 bases, there was a span of 17 bases. Per germline, CDR1 SGHAT and CDR2 FQNNGV. The length of the CDR3 is 15 residues. The CDR3 nucleotides are TGTGCCAGCAGCTCCCCCCGAGGCCTGAGGTCACCCCTCCACTTT. This sequence encodes CASSSPRGLRSPLHF.